This T cell receptor beta chain comes out of a study of CD8+ T cells in alopecia areata. Overall study context: Treatment comprised oral tofacitinib, 5 to 10 mg twice daily, in treated patients.

Reverse transcribed after extraction, RNA yielded cDNA as the sequencing template. The table came from immunoSEQ multiplex PCR; TCRdb's copy has only in-frame clones and leaves some out. Of about 7,900 clones listed, 45% to 70% are singletons. There are 12 residues in the CDR3. The V gene lost 6 bases and the J gene lost 3 bases, with 7 bases spanning the gap. Germline-derived CDR1 and CDR2 are MNHEY and SMNVEV (reference sequence). Alopecia areata patients had lesional scalp punch biopsies and peripheral blood taken from them. Findings and limits, study-wide: Compared with mice, patients displayed less clear TCR sharing, possibly for HLA-related reasons. Scalp specimens additionally yield sequences from normal skin's resident alphabeta T cells.

In this sample, this clone turned up a few times. What it binds is unknown. The sample consisted of skin, taken at week 0. The gene calls are TRBV27 and TRBJ2-3; maybe TRBD1 (6 bases). This clonotype originated in a human donor with alopecia areata. CDR3 DNA: TGTGCCAGCAGGAGGGGGACAGATACGCAGTATTTT. Translating it yields CASRRGTDTQYF.